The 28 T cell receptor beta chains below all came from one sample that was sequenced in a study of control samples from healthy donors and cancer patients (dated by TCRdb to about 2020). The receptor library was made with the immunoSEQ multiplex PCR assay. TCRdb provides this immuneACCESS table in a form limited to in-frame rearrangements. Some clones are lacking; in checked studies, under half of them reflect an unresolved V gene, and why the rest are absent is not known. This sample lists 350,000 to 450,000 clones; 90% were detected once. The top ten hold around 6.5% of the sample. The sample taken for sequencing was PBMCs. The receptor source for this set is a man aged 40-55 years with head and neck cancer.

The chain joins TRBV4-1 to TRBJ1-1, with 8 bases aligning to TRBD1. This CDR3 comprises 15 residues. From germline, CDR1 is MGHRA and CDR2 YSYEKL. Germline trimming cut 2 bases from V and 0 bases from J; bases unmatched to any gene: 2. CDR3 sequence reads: CASSQRTGLNTEAFF. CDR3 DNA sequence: TGCGCCAGCAGCCAAAGGACAGGGCTGAACACTGAAGCTTTCTTT.

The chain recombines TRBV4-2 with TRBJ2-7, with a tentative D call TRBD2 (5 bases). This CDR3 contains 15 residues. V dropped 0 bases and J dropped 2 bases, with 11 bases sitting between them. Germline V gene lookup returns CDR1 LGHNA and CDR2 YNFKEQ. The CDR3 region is CASSQEEAVAYEQYF. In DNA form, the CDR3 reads TGTGCCAGCAGCCAAGAGGAAGCGGTAGCCTACGAGCAGTACTTC.

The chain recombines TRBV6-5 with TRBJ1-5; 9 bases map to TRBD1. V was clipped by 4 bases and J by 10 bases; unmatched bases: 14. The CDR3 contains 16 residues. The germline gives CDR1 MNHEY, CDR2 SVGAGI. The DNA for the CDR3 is TGTGCCAGCAGTTTTCCCGACAGGGGGAAGGGGCAACCCCAGCATTTT. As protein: CASSFPDRGKGQPQHF.

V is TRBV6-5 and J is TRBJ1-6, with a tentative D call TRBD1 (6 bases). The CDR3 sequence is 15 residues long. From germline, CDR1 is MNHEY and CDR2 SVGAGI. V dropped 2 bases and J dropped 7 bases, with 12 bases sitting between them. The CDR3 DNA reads TGTGCCAGCAGTTACGAAGGGGGGATAAATTCACCCCTCCACTTT. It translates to CASSYEGGINSPLHF.

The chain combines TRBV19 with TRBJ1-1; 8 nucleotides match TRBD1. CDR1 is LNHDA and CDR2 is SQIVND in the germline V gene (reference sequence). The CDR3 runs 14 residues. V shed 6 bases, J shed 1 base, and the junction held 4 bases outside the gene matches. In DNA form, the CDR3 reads TGTGCCAGTAGGAAACAGGGGGGGAACACTGAAGCTTTCTTT. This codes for CASRKQGGNTEAFF.

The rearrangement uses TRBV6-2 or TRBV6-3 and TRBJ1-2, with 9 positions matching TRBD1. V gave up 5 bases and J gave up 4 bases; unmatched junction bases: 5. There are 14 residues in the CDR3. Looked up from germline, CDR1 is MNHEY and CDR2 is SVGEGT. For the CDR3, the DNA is TGTGCCAGCAGTGCGGGACAGGGACTCTATGGCTACACCTTC. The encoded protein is CASSAGQGLYGYTF.

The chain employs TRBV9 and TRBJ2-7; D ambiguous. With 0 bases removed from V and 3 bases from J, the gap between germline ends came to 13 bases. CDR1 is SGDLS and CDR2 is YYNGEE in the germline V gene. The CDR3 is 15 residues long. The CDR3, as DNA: TGTGCCAGCAGCGTAGGACCTGGGGAAGACTACGAGCAGTACTTC. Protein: CASSVGPGEDYEQYF.

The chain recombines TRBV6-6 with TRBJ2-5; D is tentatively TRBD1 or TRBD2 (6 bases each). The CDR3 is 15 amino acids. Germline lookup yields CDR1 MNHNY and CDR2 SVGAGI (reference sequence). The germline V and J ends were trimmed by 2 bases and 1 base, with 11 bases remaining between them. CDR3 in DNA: TGTGCCAGCAGTTACCCCAAGGGGGGCCAAGAGACCCAGTACTTC. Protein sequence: CASSYPKGGQETQYF.

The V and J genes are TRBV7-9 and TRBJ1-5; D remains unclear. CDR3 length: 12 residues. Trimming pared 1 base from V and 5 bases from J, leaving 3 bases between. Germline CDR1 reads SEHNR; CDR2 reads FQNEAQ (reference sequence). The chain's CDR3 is CASSLDHQPQHF. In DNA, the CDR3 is TGTGCCAGCAGCTTAGATCATCAGCCCCAGCATTTT.

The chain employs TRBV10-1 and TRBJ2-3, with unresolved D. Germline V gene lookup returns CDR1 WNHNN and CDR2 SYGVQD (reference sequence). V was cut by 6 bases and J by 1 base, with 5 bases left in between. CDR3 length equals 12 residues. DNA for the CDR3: TGCGCCAGCAGCGGACGCACAGATACGCAGTATTTT. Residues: CASSGRTDTQYF.

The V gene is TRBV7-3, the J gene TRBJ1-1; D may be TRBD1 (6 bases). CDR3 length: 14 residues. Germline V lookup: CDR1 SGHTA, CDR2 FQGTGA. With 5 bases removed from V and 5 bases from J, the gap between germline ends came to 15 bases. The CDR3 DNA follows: TGTGCCAGCAGCCCGGGGGCGGGAGGGACTGAAGCTTTCTTT. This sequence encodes CASSPGAGGTEAFF.

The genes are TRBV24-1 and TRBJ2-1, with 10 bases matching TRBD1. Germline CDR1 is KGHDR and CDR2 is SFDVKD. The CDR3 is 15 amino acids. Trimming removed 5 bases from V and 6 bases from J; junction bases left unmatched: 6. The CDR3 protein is CATSAGTGDPNEQFF. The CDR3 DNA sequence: TGTGCCACCAGTGCCGGGACAGGGGACCCCAATGAGCAGTTCTTC.

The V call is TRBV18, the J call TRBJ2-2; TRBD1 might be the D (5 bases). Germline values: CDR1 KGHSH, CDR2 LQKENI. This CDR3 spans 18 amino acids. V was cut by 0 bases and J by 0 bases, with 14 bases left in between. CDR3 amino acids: CASSPPPFPGTNTGELFF. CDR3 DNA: TGTGCCAGCTCACCACCCCCCTTTCCAGGGACGAACACCGGGGAGCTGTTTTTT.

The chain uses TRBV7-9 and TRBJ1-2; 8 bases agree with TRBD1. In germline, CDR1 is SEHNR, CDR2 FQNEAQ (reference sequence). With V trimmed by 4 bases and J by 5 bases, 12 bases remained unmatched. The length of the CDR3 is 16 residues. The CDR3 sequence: CASSSPSDRATYGYTF. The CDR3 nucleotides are TGTGCCAGCAGCTCCCCCTCGGACAGGGCTACTTATGGCTACACCTTC.

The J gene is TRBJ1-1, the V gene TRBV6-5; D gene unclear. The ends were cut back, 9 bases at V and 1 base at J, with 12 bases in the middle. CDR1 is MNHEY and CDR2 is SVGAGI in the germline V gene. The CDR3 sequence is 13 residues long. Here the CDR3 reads CASRVVGNTEAFF. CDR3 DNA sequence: TGTGCCAGTCGCGTTGTTGGGAACACTGAAGCTTTCTTT.

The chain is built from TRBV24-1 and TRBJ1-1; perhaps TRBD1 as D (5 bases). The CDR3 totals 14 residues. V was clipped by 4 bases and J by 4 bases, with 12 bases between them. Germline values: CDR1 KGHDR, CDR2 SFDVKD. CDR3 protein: CATSEGVGGTEAFF. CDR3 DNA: TGTGCCACCAGTGAGGGGGTCGGGGGCACTGAAGCTTTCTTT.

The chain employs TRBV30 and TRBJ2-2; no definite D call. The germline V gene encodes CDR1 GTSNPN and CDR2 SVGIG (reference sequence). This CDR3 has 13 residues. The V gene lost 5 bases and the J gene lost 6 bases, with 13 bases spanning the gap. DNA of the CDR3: TGTGCCTGGGACACTTCTTCCGCCGGGGAGCTGTTTTTT. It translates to CAWDTSSAGELFF.

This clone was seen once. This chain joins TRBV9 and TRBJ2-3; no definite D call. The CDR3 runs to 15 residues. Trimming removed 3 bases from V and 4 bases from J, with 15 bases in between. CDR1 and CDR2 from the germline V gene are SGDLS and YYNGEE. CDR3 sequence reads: CASSGSARNPDTQYF. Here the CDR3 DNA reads TGTGCCAGCAGCGGCAGCGCAAGGAACCCAGATACGCAGTATTTT.

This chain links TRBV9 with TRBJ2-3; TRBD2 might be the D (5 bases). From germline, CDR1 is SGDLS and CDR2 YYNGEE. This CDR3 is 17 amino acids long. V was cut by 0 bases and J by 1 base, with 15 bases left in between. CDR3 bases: TGTGCCAGCAGCGTAGAGCCGGTGGGAGTGGGCACAGATACGCAGTATTTT. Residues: CASSVEPVGVGTDTQYF. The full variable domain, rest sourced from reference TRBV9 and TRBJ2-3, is DSGVTQTPKHLITATGQRVTLRCSPRSGDLSVYWYQQSLDQGLQFLIQYYNGEERAKGNILERFSAQQFPDLHSELNLSSLELGDSALYFCASSVEPVGVGTDTQYFGPGTRLTVL.

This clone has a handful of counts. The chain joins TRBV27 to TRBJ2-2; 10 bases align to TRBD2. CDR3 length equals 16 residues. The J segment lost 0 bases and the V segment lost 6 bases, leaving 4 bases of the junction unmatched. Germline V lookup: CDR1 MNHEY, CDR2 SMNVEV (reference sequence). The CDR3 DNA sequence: TGTGCCAGCAGGGGAAGCGGGAGGGCGAACACCGGGGAGCTGTTTTTT. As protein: CASRGSGRANTGELFF.

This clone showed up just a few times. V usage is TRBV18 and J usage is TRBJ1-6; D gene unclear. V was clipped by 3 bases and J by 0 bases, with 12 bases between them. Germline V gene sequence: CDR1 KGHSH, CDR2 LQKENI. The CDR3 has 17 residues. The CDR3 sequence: CASSPQPGDSYNSPLHF. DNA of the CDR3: TGTGCCAGCTCACCCCAACCCGGGGACTCCTATAATTCACCCCTCCACTTT. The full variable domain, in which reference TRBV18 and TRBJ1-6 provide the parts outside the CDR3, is NAGVMQNPRHLVRRRGQEARLRCSPMKGHSHVYWYRQLPEEGLKFMVYLQKENIIDESGMPKERFSAEFPKEGPSILRIQQVVRGDSAAYFCASSPQPGDSYNSPLHFGNGTRLTVT.

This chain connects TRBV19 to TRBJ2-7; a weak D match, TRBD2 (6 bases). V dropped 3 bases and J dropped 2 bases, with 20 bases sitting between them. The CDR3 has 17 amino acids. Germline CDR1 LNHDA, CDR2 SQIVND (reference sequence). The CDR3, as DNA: TGTGCCAGTAGTATCGCAGAGGGGACCGGGGGTCCCTACGAGCAGTACTTC. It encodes CASSIAEGTGGPYEQYF.

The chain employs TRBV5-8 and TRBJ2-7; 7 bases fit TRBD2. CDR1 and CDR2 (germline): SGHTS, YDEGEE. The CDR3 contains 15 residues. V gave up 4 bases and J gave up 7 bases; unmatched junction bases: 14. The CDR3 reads CASSRPGGEVSEQYF. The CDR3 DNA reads TGTGCCAGCAGCAGACCGGGAGGAGAAGTCAGTGAGCAGTACTTC.

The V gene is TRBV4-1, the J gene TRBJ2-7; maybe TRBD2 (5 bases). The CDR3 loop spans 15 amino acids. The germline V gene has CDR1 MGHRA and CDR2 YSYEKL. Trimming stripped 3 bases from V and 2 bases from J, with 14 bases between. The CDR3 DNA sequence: TGCGCCAGCAGCCATGAAGAGCGGCCACCCTACGAGCAGTACTTC. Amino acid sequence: CASSHEERPPYEQYF.

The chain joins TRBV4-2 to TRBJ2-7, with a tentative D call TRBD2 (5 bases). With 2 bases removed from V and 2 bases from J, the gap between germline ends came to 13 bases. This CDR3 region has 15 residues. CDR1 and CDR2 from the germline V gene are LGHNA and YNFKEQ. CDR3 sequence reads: CASSQSLGPAYEQYF. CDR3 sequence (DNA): TGTGCCAGCAGCCAATCACTAGGCCCCGCCTACGAGCAGTACTTC.

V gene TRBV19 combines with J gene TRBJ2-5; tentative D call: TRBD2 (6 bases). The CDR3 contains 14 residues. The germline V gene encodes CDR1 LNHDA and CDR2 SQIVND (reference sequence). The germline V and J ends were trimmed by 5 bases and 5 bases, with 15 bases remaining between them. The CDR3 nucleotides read TGTGCCAGTAGTTGGGGGGAGGTCGGGGAGACCCAGTACTTC. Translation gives CASSWGEVGETQYF.

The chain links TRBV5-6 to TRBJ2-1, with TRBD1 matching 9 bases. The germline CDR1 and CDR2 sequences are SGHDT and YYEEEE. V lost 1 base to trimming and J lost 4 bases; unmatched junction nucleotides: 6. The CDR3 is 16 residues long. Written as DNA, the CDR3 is TGTGCCAGCAGCTTGCAGGTCGGGACAGGGTACAATGAGCAGTTCTTC. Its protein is CASSLQVGTGYNEQFF.

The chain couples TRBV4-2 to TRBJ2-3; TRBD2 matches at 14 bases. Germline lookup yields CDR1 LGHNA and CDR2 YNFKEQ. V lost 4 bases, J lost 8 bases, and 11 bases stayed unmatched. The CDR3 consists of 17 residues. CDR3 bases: TGTGCCAGCAGCCGCGATCCGACTAGCGGGGGGGCTGTTACGCAGTATTTT. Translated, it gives CASSRDPTSGGAVTQYF.